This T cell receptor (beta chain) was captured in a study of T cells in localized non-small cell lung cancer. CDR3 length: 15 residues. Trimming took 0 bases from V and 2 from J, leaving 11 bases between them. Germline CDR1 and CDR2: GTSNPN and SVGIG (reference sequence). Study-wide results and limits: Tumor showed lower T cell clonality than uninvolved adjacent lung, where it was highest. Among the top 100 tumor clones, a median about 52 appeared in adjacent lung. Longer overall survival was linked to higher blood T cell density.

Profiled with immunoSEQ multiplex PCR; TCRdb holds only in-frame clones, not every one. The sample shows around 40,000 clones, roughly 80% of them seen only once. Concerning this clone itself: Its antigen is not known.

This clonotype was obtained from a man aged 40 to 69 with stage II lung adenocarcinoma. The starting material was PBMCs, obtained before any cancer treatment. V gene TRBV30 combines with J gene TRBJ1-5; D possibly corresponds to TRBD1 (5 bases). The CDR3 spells CAWSVGTDGNQPQHF. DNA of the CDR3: TGTGCCTGGAGTGTAGGGACGGACGGCAATCAGCCCCAGCATTTT.